A single sample gave rise to the 27 T cell receptor beta chains below, sequenced in a study of beta chain features in type 1 diabetes. Their cognate antigens are unknown. General observations from the study: The study found moderately but significantly shorter TCRB CDR3s in all four CD4+ subsets of Type 1 diabetes patients.

Reverse transcribing all isolated RNA meant expressed TCRB transcripts were sequenced. Assay: immunoSEQ multiplex PCR; the TCRdb copy retains only in-frame clones and omits some. The profile shows over 650,000 clones, about 14% of them singletons. Sequencing was performed on naive CD4+ T cells from blood. The source of these receptors is a man aged 18 to 29 with type 1 diabetes.

The chain combines TRBV15 with TRBJ2-1; no firm D call. The V gene's germline CDR1 is LNHNV and CDR2 YYDKDF (reference sequence). V was cut by 0 bases and J by 5 bases, with 11 bases left in between. The CDR3 has 15 amino acids. The CDR3 is CATSRDSRQNNEQFF. The CDR3 DNA is TGTGCCACCAGCAGAGATTCTAGGCAGAACAATGAGCAGTTCTTC.

This clone was observed a few times. The chain recombines TRBV10-3 with TRBJ1-1; 7 bases match TRBD1. V lost 10 bases and J lost 3; bases outside the gene matches: 14. Germline V gene data show CDR1 as ENHRY and CDR2 as SYGVKD. The CDR3 has 15 amino acids. CDR3 DNA: TGTGCCACTCGTTCTCAACGGACAGGAGACACTGAAGCTTTCTTT. This codes for CATRSQRTGDTEAFF.

The chain has TRBV30 and TRBJ1-1; 8 bases are shared with TRBD1. The junction had 2 bases not matched to a gene; V was cut back by 5 bases and J by 0 bases. CDR1 and CDR2 (germline): GTSNPN, SVGIG (reference sequence). CDR3 length equals 13 residues. This chain's CDR3 is CAWWDRLNTEAFF. For the CDR3, the DNA is TGTGCCTGGTGGGACAGGCTGAACACTGAAGCTTTCTTT.

The CDR3 region is CASSLLQGTDTQYF. Written as DNA, the CDR3 is TGTGCCAGCAGCTTGTTGCAGGGCACAGATACGCAGTATTTT. The chain has TRBV5-4 and TRBJ2-3, with unresolved D. V was shortened by 1 base and J by 1 base, with 7 bases between the two germline ends. The CDR3 runs to 14 residues. Germline V gives CDR1 SGHNT, CDR2 YYREEE (reference sequence).

This chain uses TRBV2 with TRBJ1-2; the D gene is possibly TRBD1 (5 bases). With 6 bases removed from V and 4 bases from J, the gap between germline ends came to 15 bases. CDR1 and CDR2 from the germline V gene are SNHLY and FYNNEI. The CDR3 covers 14 residues. CDR3 loop: CASSEGINTYGYTF. The CDR3 nucleotides are TGTGCCAGCAGCGAGGGGATAAATACCTATGGCTACACCTTC. Filled out from reference TRBV2 and TRBJ1-2, the complete variable domain reads EPEVTQTPSHQVTQMGQEVILRCVPISNHLYFYWYRQILGQKVEFLVSFYNNEISEKSEIFDDQFSVERPDGSNFTLKIRSTKLEDSAMYFCASSEGINTYGYTFGSGTRLTVV.

This clone was counted once. V and J are TRBV11-2 and TRBJ2-5, with D hard to call. The V and J ends lost 5 bases and 5 bases respectively, with 15 bases between them. The CDR3 sequence is 14 residues long. CDR1 is SGHAT and CDR2 is FQNNGV in the germline V gene. In DNA form, the CDR3 reads TGTGCCAGCAGCCCTCAATGGCCCGCCGAGACCCAGTACTTC. Translated: CASSPQWPAETQYF.

This clone has only a few counts. This sequence joins TRBV4-2 and TRBJ1-2, with D possibly being TRBD1 (5 bases). V was pared by 0 bases and J by 8 bases, with 16 bases between. The length of the CDR3 is 15 residues. CDR1 and CDR2 (germline): LGHNA, YNFKEQ. CDR3 residues: CASSQDRGGDSGYTF. The DNA of the CDR3 is TGTGCCAGCAGCCAAGATCGGGGAGGGGATAGCGGCTACACCTTC.

V usage is TRBV18 and J usage is TRBJ1-5; 7 nucleotides align to TRBD1. J lost 2 bases, V lost 3 bases, and 7 bases had no gene match. CDR3 length equals 16 residues. Germline CDR1 reads KGHSH; CDR2 reads LQKENI. The CDR3 coding sequence is TGTGCCAGCTCACCGAAATACAGGGGCGGCAATCAGCCCCAGCATTTT. Translated, it gives CASSPKYRGGNQPQHF.

The J gene is TRBJ1-2, the V gene TRBV11-1, with a possible D match to TRBD1 (6 bases). The CDR3 spans 15 residues. Germline loops: CDR1 SGHAT, CDR2 FQDESV (reference sequence). V was clipped by 6 bases and J by 3 bases, with 17 bases between them. This CDR3 reads CASSPDRRGDYGYTF. The DNA of the CDR3 is TGTGCCAGCAGTCCCGACAGGCGAGGCGACTATGGCTACACCTTC.

This clone has more than one count but fewer than ten. The chain is built from TRBV10-3 and TRBJ2-2, with a tentative D call TRBD2 (6 bases). The CDR3 consists of 16 residues. In germline, CDR1 is ENHRY, CDR2 SYGVKD. The V end was cut by 0 bases, the J end by 4 bases, with 12 bases between. In DNA form, the CDR3 reads TGTGCCATCAGTGAGTCACCCTCCGGGGGCACCGGGGAGCTGTTTTTT. Protein: CAISESPSGGTGELFF.

The chain links TRBV7-9 to TRBJ1-5; D is possibly TRBD1 (6 bases). V lost 5 bases, J lost 6 bases, and 14 bases lay in between. The CDR3 loop spans 14 amino acids. The germline V gene encodes CDR1 SEHNR and CDR2 FQNEAQ (reference sequence). In DNA, the CDR3 is TGTGCCAGCAGCGCCACAGGGACTTCTCAGCCCCAGCATTTT. Encoded protein: CASSATGTSQPQHF.

This chain connects TRBV5-1 to TRBJ2-1, with 16 bases identical to TRBD2. The CDR3 sequence is 18 residues long. With 7 bases clipped from V and 1 base from J, the junction kept 8 bases outside the gene matches. CDR1 is SGHRS and CDR2 is YFSETQ in the germline V gene. For the CDR3, the DNA is TGCGCCAGCCAGAGGGGACTAGCGGGAGGGCTGTCCTACAATGAGCAGTTCTTC. Translation: CASQRGLAGGLSYNEQFF. The full variable domain, completed using reference TRBV5-1 and TRBJ2-1, is KAGVTQTPRYLIKTRGQQVTLSCSPISGHRSVSWYQQTPGQGLQFLFEYFSETQRNKGNFPGRFSGRQFSNSRSEMNVSTLELGDSALYLCASQRGLAGGLSYNEQFFGPGTRLTVL.

V is TRBV29-1 and J is TRBJ2-6; D is unresolved. In germline, CDR1 is SQVTM, CDR2 ANQGSEA. The CDR3 contains 14 residues. V was clipped by 4 bases and J by 0 bases, with 7 bases between them. CDR3 sequence (DNA): TGCAGCGTTGGCTACGTCTCTGGGGCCAACGTCCTGACTTTC. Its protein product is CSVGYVSGANVLTF.

This chain joins TRBV29-1 and TRBJ2-7; either TRBD1 or TRBD2 may fit D (5 bases each). Germline values: CDR1 SQVTM, CDR2 ANQGSEA. The CDR3 length is 14 residues. V was clipped by 4 bases and J by 0 bases, with 13 bases between them. CDR3 protein: CSVGGALSSYEQYF. CDR3 coding DNA: TGCAGCGTTGGAGGGGCCCTGAGCTCCTACGAGCAGTACTTC.

This chain uses TRBV9 with TRBJ1-3, with 7 bases matching TRBD1. The germline CDR1 and CDR2 sequences are SGDLS and YYNGEE. V trimming: 0 bases; J trimming: 2 bases; junction bases outside the gene matches: 8. The CDR3 length is 17 residues. CDR3 protein: CASSVGAGGFPGNTIYF. CDR3 sequence (DNA): TGTGCCAGCAGCGTAGGGGCAGGGGGGTTCCCTGGAAACACCATATATTTT.

This chain links TRBV28 with TRBJ1-1; D gene ambiguous. The CDR3 extends over 11 amino acids. Germline CDR1 reads MDHEN; CDR2 reads SYDVKM. The V end was cut by 6 bases, the J end by 5 bases, with 7 bases between. The CDR3 sequence: CASRISTEAFF. The CDR3 DNA sequence: TGTGCCAGCAGAATATCAACTGAAGCTTTCTTT.

The genes are TRBV30 and TRBJ1-3; no definite D call. The CDR3 is made up of 13 amino acids. Per the germline V gene, CDR1 is GTSNPN and CDR2 is SVGIG (reference sequence). Trimming stripped 3 bases from V and 0 bases from J, with 6 bases between. The CDR3 sequence is CAWRPPSGNTIYF. The DNA of the CDR3 is TGTGCCTGGAGGCCCCCCTCTGGAAACACCATATATTTT.

The J gene is TRBJ2-5, the V gene TRBV4-1, with 10 bases aligning to TRBD2. The CDR3 is 15 residues long. CDR1 is MGHRA, CDR2 YSYEKL, per germline. Trimming removed 3 bases from V and 3 bases from J; junction bases left unmatched: 4. For the CDR3, the DNA is TGCGCCAGCAGCCAGTCGGGACTAGCGAAAGAGACCCAGTACTTC. It codes for CASSQSGLAKETQYF.

This clone turned up a few times. The chain recombines TRBV5-1 with TRBJ2-1, with 7 bases lining up with TRBD2. This CDR3 spans 15 amino acids. Trimming at V came to 4 bases and at J to 3 bases, leaving 7 bases not matched to a gene. Germline CDR1 is SGHRS and CDR2 is YFSETQ. Here the CDR3 DNA reads TGCGCCAGCAGCCCGGATGGCGGGGGCTACAATGAGCAGTTCTTC. Residues: CASSPDGGGYNEQFF.

This clone was counted between two and nine times. The chain joins TRBV7-2 to TRBJ1-1; D call uncertain. Germline CDR1 and CDR2: SGHTA and FQGNSA. Trimming cost V 1 base and J 1 base, with 7 bases left between them. The CDR3 runs 14 residues. The CDR3 DNA is TGTGCCAGCAGCTTAGGTTCAGGGAACACTGAAGCTTTCTTT. Encoded protein: CASSLGSGNTEAFF.

This clone was counted only a few times. The same CDR3 arises from other DNA sequences in this sample as well. The V gene is TRBV7-3, the J gene TRBJ2-5; 7 bases align to TRBD1. Germline CDR1 is SGHTA and CDR2 is FQGTGA. This CDR3 region has 13 residues. J gave up 4 bases and V 5 bases, and 4 bases lay outside the gene matches. CDR3 sequence: CASSLAGGETQYF. CDR3 coding DNA: TGTGCCAGCAGCCTCGCAGGGGGAGAGACCCAGTACTTC.

The chain uses TRBV7-2 and TRBJ1-1; D is possibly TRBD1 (6 bases). The CDR3 contains 14 residues. V lost 1 base, J lost 5 bases, and 11 bases lay in between. Germline CDR1 SGHTA, CDR2 FQGNSA. In nucleotides, the CDR3 is TGTGCCAGCAGCTTAGTGGGGGCTGATACTGAAGCTTTCTTT. Translation: CASSLVGADTEAFF.

The chain employs TRBV27 and TRBJ1-1, with D tentatively TRBD1 (5 bases). Germline V gives CDR1 MNHEY, CDR2 SMNVEV (reference sequence). The V end was cut by 7 bases, the J end by 5 bases, with 20 bases between. CDR3 length: 15 residues. The CDR3 here is CASIHIGDRPTEAFF. CDR3 coding DNA: TGTGCCAGCATACATATTGGGGACCGGCCGACTGAAGCTTTCTTT.

DNA for the CDR3: TGTGCCAGCAGTTCTCCAGGGTTGCATCCCGGGGAGCTGTTTTTT. Translated: CASSSPGLHPGELFF. This chain uses TRBV28 with TRBJ2-2, with TRBD1 as a possible D gene (5 bases). This CDR3 comprises 15 residues. CDR1 is MDHEN and CDR2 is SYDVKM in the germline V gene. Trimming cost V 4 bases and J 6 bases, with 15 bases left between them.

The chain employs TRBV9 and TRBJ2-1; 8 positions match TRBD2. The CDR3 runs to 19 residues. Germline loops: CDR1 SGDLS, CDR2 YYNGEE. The junction had 16 bases not matched to a gene; V was cut back by 5 bases and J by 0 bases. CDR3 protein: CASSPPGGSGASSYNEQFF. The CDR3 coding sequence is TGTGCCAGCAGTCCCCCTGGGGGTAGCGGGGCGAGCTCCTACAATGAGCAGTTCTTC.

As DNA, the CDR3 is TGTGCCTGGAGTGTACGGGGGACCGGGGCTTTCTTT. This codes for CAWSVRGTGAFF. This sequence joins TRBV30 and TRBJ1-1, with D maybe TRBD1 (5 bases). CDR1 and CDR2 from the germline V gene are GTSNPN and SVGIG (reference sequence). The length of the CDR3 is 12 residues. The V and J ends lost 0 bases and 11 bases respectively, with 13 bases between them.

This clone occurred a few times. The same CDR3 is also encoded by other DNA sequences in this sample. V gene TRBV18 combines with J gene TRBJ2-5; D is unresolved. The germline CDR1 and CDR2 sequences are KGHSH and LQKENI. The V end was cut by 0 bases, the J end by 5 bases, with 7 bases between. There are 13 residues in the CDR3. CDR3: CASSPPGLETQYF. CDR3 DNA: TGTGCCAGCTCACCACCAGGGCTGGAGACCCAGTACTTC.